This T cell receptor (beta chain) was retrieved from a study of T cell responses to AZD1222 COVID-19 vaccine. Study-level points and caveats: Seropositive status at baseline applied to only 6 or 7 AZD1222 recipients. Clonal diversity was possibly underestimated, and the donors were mostly white British, with more females.

Comments on this clone: What it binds is not known.

The assay was immunoSEQ multiplex PCR, and TCRdb's table has in-frame clones only and misses some. The sample yields roughly 150,000 clones, roughly nine tenths seen once. The germline V gene encodes CDR1 MNHEY and CDR2 SVGAGI. Trimming removed 7 bases from V and 0 bases from J, with 10 bases in between. The CDR3 covers 15 residues. This receptor was taken from an adult who received the AZD1222 COVID-19 vaccine. Sample: peripheral blood, taken 28 days after the second AZD1222 dose. The chain is built from TRBV6-5 and TRBJ1-6, with unresolved D. This chain's CDR3 is CASKTQLSYNSPLHF. The CDR3, as DNA: TGTGCCAGCAAAACACAGCTCTCCTATAATTCACCCCTCCACTTT.